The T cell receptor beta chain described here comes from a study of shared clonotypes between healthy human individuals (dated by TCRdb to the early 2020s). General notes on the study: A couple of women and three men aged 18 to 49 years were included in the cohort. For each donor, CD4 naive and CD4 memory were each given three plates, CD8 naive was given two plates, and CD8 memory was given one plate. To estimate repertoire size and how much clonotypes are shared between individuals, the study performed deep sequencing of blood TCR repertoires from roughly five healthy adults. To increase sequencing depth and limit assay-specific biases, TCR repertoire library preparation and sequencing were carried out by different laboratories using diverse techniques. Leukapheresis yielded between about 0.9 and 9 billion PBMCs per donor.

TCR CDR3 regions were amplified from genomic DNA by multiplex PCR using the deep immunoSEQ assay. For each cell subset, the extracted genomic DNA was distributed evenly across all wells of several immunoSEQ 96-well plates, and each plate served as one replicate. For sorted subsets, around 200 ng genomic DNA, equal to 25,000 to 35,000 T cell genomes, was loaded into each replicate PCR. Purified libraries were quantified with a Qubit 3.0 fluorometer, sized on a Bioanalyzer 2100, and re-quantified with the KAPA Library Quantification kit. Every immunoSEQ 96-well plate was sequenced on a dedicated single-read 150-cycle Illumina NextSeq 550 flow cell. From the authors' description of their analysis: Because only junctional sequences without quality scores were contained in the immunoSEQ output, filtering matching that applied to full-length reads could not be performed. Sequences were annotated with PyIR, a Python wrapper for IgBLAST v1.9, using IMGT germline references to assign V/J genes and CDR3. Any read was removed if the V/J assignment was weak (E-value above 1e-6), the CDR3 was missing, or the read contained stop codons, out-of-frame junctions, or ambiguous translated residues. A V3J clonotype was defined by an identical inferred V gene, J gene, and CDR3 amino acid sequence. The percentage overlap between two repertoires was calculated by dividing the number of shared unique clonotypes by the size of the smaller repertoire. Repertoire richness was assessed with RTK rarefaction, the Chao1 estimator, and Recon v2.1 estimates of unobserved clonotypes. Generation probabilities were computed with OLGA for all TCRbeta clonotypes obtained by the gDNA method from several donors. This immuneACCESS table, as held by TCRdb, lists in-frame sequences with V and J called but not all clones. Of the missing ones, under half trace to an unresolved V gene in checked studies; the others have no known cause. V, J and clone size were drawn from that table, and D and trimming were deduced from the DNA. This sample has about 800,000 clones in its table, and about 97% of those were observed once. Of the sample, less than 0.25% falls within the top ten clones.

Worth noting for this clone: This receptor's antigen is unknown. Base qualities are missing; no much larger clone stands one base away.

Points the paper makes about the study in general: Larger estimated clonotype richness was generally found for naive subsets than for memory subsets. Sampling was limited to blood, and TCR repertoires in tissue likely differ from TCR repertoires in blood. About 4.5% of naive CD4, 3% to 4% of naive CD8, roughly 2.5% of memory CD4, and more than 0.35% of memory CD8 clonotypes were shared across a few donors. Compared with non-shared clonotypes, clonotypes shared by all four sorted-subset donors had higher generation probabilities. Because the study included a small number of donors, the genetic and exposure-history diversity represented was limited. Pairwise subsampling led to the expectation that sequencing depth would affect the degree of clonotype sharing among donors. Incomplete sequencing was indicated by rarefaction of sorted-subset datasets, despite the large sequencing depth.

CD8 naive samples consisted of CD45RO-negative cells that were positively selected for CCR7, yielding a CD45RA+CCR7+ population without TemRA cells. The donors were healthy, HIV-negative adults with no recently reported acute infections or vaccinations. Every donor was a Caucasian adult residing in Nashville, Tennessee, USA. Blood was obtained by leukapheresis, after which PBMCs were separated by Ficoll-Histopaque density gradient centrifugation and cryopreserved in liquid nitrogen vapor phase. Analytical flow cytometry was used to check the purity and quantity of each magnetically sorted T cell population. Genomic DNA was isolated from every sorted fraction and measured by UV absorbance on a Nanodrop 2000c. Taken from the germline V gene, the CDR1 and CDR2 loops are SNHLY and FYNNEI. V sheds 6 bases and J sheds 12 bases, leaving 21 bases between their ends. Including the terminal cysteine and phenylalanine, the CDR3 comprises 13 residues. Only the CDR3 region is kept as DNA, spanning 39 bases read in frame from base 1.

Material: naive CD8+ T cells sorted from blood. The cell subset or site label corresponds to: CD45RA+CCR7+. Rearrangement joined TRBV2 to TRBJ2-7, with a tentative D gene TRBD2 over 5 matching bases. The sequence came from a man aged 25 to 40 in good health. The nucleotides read TGTGCCAGCAGAACCGGAGGCCCTCCTTTATCGTACTTC. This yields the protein CASRTGGPPLSYF. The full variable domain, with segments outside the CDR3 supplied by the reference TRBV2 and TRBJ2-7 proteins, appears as EPEVTQTPSHQVTQMGQEVILRCVPISNHLYFYWYRQILGQKVEFLVSFYNNEISEKSEIFDDQFSVERPDGSNFTLKIRSTKLEDSAMYFCASRTGGPPLSYFGPGTRLTVT.